A single sample gave rise to the 32 T cell receptor beta chains below, sequenced in a study of immune cell composition in non-small cell lung cancer. TCRdb's copy holds only in-frame clones and misses some; the assay was immunoSEQ multiplex PCR. The sample records 5,000 to 5,500 clones, around nine tenths being singletons. Normal lung sampling was at least 3 cm from the tumour, as distant as possible. The specimen was non-adjacent lung tissue. The receptors shown here come from a human donor with non-small cell lung cancer. Some clones in this sample may be carry-over from other donors' samples.

The rearrangement links TRBV30 to TRBJ1-5; 7 bases agree with TRBD1. Per the germline V gene, CDR1 is GTSNPN and CDR2 is SVGIG (reference sequence). CDR3 length equals 14 residues. With V trimmed by 5 bases and J by 4 bases, 8 bases remained unmatched. As DNA, the CDR3 is TGTGCCTGGGCACCCGGGACAGCGAATCAGCCCCAGCATTTT. It specifies CAWAPGTANQPQHF.

This rearrangement joins TRBV6-5 to TRBJ2-7, with 10 bases identical to TRBD2. V trimming: 6 bases; J trimming: 0 bases; junction bases outside the gene matches: 5. Germline CDR1 reads MNHEY; CDR2 reads SVGAGI. This CDR3 comprises 15 residues. CDR3 sequence: CASSYGLADSYEQYF. CDR3 DNA sequence: TGTGCCAGCAGCTACGGACTAGCGGACTCCTACGAGCAGTACTTC.

The rearrangement uses TRBV11-2 and TRBJ1-2; TRBD1 might be the D (5 bases). Trimming stripped 6 bases from V and 4 bases from J, with 12 bases between. CDR1 and CDR2 (germline): SGHAT, FQNNGV. The CDR3 spans 13 residues. CDR3 protein: CASSSTGRYGYTF. CDR3 in DNA: TGTGCCAGCAGTTCAACAGGTCGCTATGGCTACACCTTC.

The J gene is TRBJ2-7, the V gene TRBV7-2, with 10 bases fitting TRBD1. Germline trimming cut 4 bases from V and 1 base from J; bases unmatched to any gene: 4. The CDR3 spans 15 residues. The germline V gene has CDR1 SGHTA and CDR2 FQGNSA. The CDR3 DNA reads TGTGCCAGCAGCTCAAGACAGGGGGCTTCCTACGAGCAGTACTTC. It yields the protein CASSSRQGASYEQYF.

The chain uses TRBV6-5 and TRBJ1-6; no definite D call. Germline CDR1 is MNHEY and CDR2 is SVGAGI. The CDR3 length is 16 residues. Trimming took off 3 bases at V and 4 bases at J, with 13 bases between the two ends. CDR3 coding DNA: TGTGCCAGCAGTTATGGCCTAGACGGATATAATTCACCCCTCCACTTT. Amino acids: CASSYGLDGYNSPLHF.

In this sample, this clone turned up a few times. The chain couples TRBV5-1 to TRBJ2-1, with TRBD2 identical over 12 bases. With 5 bases clipped from V and 7 bases from J, the junction kept 10 bases outside the gene matches. The CDR3 spans 16 residues. The germline CDR1 and CDR2 sequences are SGHRS and YFSETQ. CDR3 sequence: CASRPELAGGRNEQFF. In nucleotides, the CDR3 is TGCGCCAGCAGGCCTGAACTAGCGGGGGGTAGAAATGAGCAGTTCTTC.

This clone was seen a single time. The V gene is TRBV5-5, the J gene TRBJ1-5; D not certain. Germline V gene data show CDR1 as SGHKS and CDR2 as YYEKEE (reference sequence). The CDR3 is 15 amino acids. V was pared by 0 bases and J by 3 bases, with 10 bases between. CDR3 loop: CASSLATEFNQPQHF. In DNA form, the CDR3 reads TGTGCCAGCAGCTTGGCGACGGAGTTCAATCAGCCCCAGCATTTT.

The rearrangement links TRBV6-5 to TRBJ1-5; D uncertain. The V gene lost 2 bases and the J gene lost 2 bases, with 4 bases spanning the gap. Germline CDR1 reads MNHEY; CDR2 reads SVGAGI. This CDR3 region has 13 residues. CDR3 protein: CASSYGGNQPQHF. DNA of the CDR3: TGTGCCAGCAGTTACGGAGGCAATCAGCCCCAGCATTTT.

The chain carries TRBV18 and TRBJ1-2; 7 nucleotides align to TRBD1. Per germline, CDR1 KGHSH and CDR2 LQKENI. V lost 5 bases to trimming and J lost 0 bases; unmatched junction nucleotides: 6. CDR3 length: 15 amino acids. The CDR3 nucleotides read TGTGCCAGCTCAAAATCAGGGGGAACTAACTATGGCTACACCTTC. Protein: CASSKSGGTNYGYTF.

V usage is TRBV2 and J usage is TRBJ2-7, with 7 bases aligning to TRBD2. Germline-derived CDR1 and CDR2 are SNHLY and FYNNEI. V trimming: 3 bases; J trimming: 2 bases; junction bases outside the gene matches: 7. The CDR3 runs to 15 residues. CDR3 residues: CASSEGPSGTYEQYF. CDR3 in DNA: TGTGCCAGCAGTGAGGGGCCTAGCGGCACCTACGAGCAGTACTTC.

The chain is built from TRBV2 and TRBJ2-2; the D gene is possibly TRBD1 (6 bases). The CDR3 contains 15 residues. Looked up from germline, CDR1 is SNHLY and CDR2 is FYNNEI. V was cut by 5 bases and J by 7 bases, with 17 bases left in between. Here the CDR3 DNA reads TGTGCCAGCAGTTCAACGACAGGAGGTAGCGGGGAGCTGTTTTTT. It specifies CASSSTTGGSGELFF.

This sequence joins TRBV28 and TRBJ2-7; D perhaps matches TRBD1 (6 bases). V gave up 6 bases and J gave up 6 bases, with 15 bases separating them. From germline, CDR1 is MDHEN and CDR2 SYDVKM. The CDR3 covers 13 residues. CDR3 in amino acids: CASRIRGEGEQYF. The CDR3 region has the DNA TGTGCCAGCAGGATCAGGGGAGAAGGCGAGCAGTACTTC.

The rearrangement links TRBV7-9 to TRBJ1-1; D unclear. V was clipped by 5 bases and J by 2 bases, with 12 bases between them. The CDR3 is made up of 14 amino acids. Germline CDR1 and CDR2: SEHNR and FQNEAQ (reference sequence). This chain's CDR3 is CASSPRRDNTEAFF. CDR3 bases: TGTGCCAGCAGCCCCCGGCGGGATAACACTGAAGCTTTCTTT. The whole variable domain, remainder taken from reference TRBV7-9 and TRBJ1-1, is DTGVSQNPRHKITKRGQNVTFRCDPISEHNRLYWYRQTLGQGPEFLTYFQNEAQLEKSRLLSDRFSAERPKGSFSTLEIQRTEQGDSAMYLCASSPRRDNTEAFFGQGTRLTVV.

This CDR3 reads CASSEGGYNEQFF. As DNA, the CDR3 is TGTGCCAGCAGCGAAGGGGGTTACAATGAGCAGTTCTTC. This chain joins TRBV11-2 and TRBJ2-1; D may be TRBD1 (6 bases). The germline V gene encodes CDR1 SGHAT and CDR2 FQNNGV. CDR3 size: 13 residues. Trimming took 5 bases from V and 4 from J, leaving 9 bases between them.

The CDR3 spells CASSLGNRGNYGYTF. The CDR3 DNA is TGTGCCAGCAGCTTAGGGAACAGGGGTAACTATGGCTACACCTTC. The chain is built from TRBV13 and TRBJ1-2, with 7 bases that match TRBD1. The CDR3 totals 15 residues. Trimming at V came to 0 bases and at J to 1 base, leaving 2 bases not matched to a gene. Germline V gene data show CDR1 as PRHDT and CDR2 as FYEKMQ (reference sequence). The variable domain in full, with the rest retrieved from reference TRBV13 and TRBJ1-2, is AAGVIQSPRHLIKEKRETATLKCYPIPRHDTVYWYQQGPGQDPQFLISFYEKMQSDKGSIPDRFSAQQFSDYHSELNMSSLELGDSALYFCASSLGNRGNYGYTFGSGTRLTVV.

V usage is TRBV9 and J usage is TRBJ2-5; tentatively, D is TRBD1 (7 bases). CDR3 length equals 16 residues. Germline CDR1 SGDLS, CDR2 YYNGEE. V was cut by 0 bases and J by 2 bases, with 14 bases left in between. This CDR3 reads CASSVGNRGGQETQYF. The CDR3 nucleotides are TGTGCCAGCAGCGTAGGAAACAGGGGAGGTCAAGAGACCCAGTACTTC.

This clone is deemed medium-sized. This chain joins TRBV10-3 and TRBJ2-1; TRBD2 is a possible D gene (7 bases). From germline, CDR1 is ENHRY and CDR2 SYGVKD. V shed 2 bases and J shed 5 bases, with 16 bases lying between them. The CDR3 extends over 16 amino acids. The CDR3 protein is CAISEGGGGLNNEQFF. In DNA form, the CDR3 reads TGTGCCATCAGTGAGGGGGGCGGGGGATTAAACAATGAGCAGTTCTTC.

This clone was seen a few times. The J gene is TRBJ2-2, the V gene TRBV30; 7 nucleotides agree with TRBD2. CDR3 size: 14 residues. Germline V gives CDR1 GTSNPN, CDR2 SVGIG (reference sequence). Trimming took 3 bases from V and 4 from J; bases not matched to a gene: 5. The CDR3 loop reads CAWRGPSGTGELFF. CDR3 coding DNA: TGTGCCTGGAGGGGCCCTAGCGGCACCGGGGAGCTGTTTTTT.

This sequence joins TRBV28 and TRBJ1-2; 8 bases fit TRBD1. V was pared by 3 bases and J by 5 bases, with 11 bases of the junction left unmatched. The V gene's germline CDR1 is MDHEN and CDR2 SYDVKM. This CDR3 comprises 16 residues. CDR3 amino acids: CASSLAGQGGRYGYTF. CDR3 nucleotide sequence: TGTGCCAGCAGTTTGGCCGGACAGGGAGGTCGGTATGGCTACACCTTC.

The chain carries TRBV10-2 and TRBJ1-1, with D perhaps TRBD1 (5 bases). Trimming pared 3 bases from V and 0 bases from J, leaving 5 bases between. Germline V gene sequence: CDR1 WSHSY, CDR2 SAAADI. The CDR3 contains 13 residues. CDR3 nucleotides: TGCGCCAGCAGTGACAGGGTGAACACTGAAGCTTTCTTT. Translating it yields CASSDRVNTEAFF.

The chain uses TRBV11-3 and TRBJ2-1; D is uncertain. Deletions cut 0 bases from V and 8 bases from J, with 8 bases between. Germline CDR1 SGHNT, CDR2 YENEEA. CDR3 length: 13 residues. The chain's CDR3 is CASSLDQFDEQFF. CDR3 coding DNA: TGTGCCAGCAGCTTAGATCAGTTTGATGAGCAGTTCTTC.

The chain employs TRBV5-6 and TRBJ1-5; D possibly corresponds to TRBD1 (6 bases). Looked up from germline, CDR1 is SGHDT and CDR2 is YYEEEE. This CDR3 spans 16 amino acids. V was pared by 4 bases and J by 1 base, with 15 bases between. In DNA form, the CDR3 reads TGTGCCAGCAGCCGCCGGGGGGCGGGGAGCAATCAGCCCCAGCATTTT. Protein sequence: CASSRRGAGSNQPQHF.

The gene calls are TRBV13 and TRBJ1-1, with 7 nucleotides matching TRBD1. This CDR3 contains 15 residues. Germline V gives CDR1 PRHDT, CDR2 FYEKMQ (reference sequence). V gave up 10 bases and J gave up 4 bases; unmatched junction bases: 15. DNA for the CDR3: TGTGCCACCGGGACAGCAACAGGTTGGGGCACTGAAGCTTTCTTT. Its translation: CATGTATGWGTEAFF.

This sequence joins TRBV19 and TRBJ2-5; tentative D call: TRBD1 (6 bases). The germline V gene encodes CDR1 LNHDA and CDR2 SQIVND (reference sequence). Trimming took 9 bases from V and 4 from J, leaving 18 bases between them. The CDR3 runs to 14 residues. The CDR3 DNA reads as TGTGCCAGCGCCCCGACTCTAGGGGGAGAGACCCAGTACTTC. Residues: CASAPTLGGETQYF.

Here the CDR3 reads CAISKGGDNTEAFF. The DNA of the CDR3 is TGTGCCATCAGTAAAGGGGGTGATAACACTGAAGCTTTCTTT. The genes are TRBV10-3 and TRBJ1-1; maybe TRBD1 (6 bases). This CDR3 is built from 14 residues. CDR1 and CDR2 (germline): ENHRY, SYGVKD. V lost 5 bases and J lost 2, with 12 bases in between.

The chain has TRBV18 and TRBJ2-7, with 7 nucleotides matching TRBD1. Per the germline V gene, CDR1 is KGHSH and CDR2 is LQKENI. The CDR3 covers 14 residues. The V gene end was trimmed by 6 bases and the J gene end by 3 bases; junction bases not matched to a gene: 8. DNA for the CDR3: TGTGCCAGCTCGTCCGGGACAGAGAACTACGAGCAGTACTTC. As protein: CASSSGTENYEQYF.

The chain links TRBV5-1 to TRBJ2-2; TRBD2 aligns across 11 bases. CDR1 and CDR2 from the germline V gene are SGHRS and YFSETQ. CDR3 length: 18 amino acids. The V gene end was trimmed by 4 bases and the J gene end by 5 bases; junction bases not matched to a gene: 13. CDR3 loop: CASSLGGASGRWTGELFF. In nucleotides, the CDR3 is TGCGCCAGCAGCCTCGGAGGGGCTAGCGGGAGGTGGACCGGGGAGCTGTTTTTT.

V gene TRBV6-6 combines with J gene TRBJ2-1; D might be TRBD1 (6 bases). This CDR3 region has 16 residues. The germline V gene has CDR1 MNHNY and CDR2 SVGAGI (reference sequence). Trimming left V 2 bases short and J 7 bases short, with 18 bases between. CDR3 in DNA: TGTGCCAGCAGTTACCTATTACAGGGCTCCCGGAATGAGCAGTTCTTC. This gives the protein CASSYLLQGSRNEQFF.

This chain links TRBV7-2 with TRBJ1-2; D remains ambiguous. Trimming shortened V by 1 base and J by 7 bases, and 16 bases separated the two germline ends. The CDR3 has 15 residues. Germline-derived CDR1 and CDR2 are SGHTA and FQGNSA. CDR3 sequence: CASSLGTALTGGYTF. The CDR3 nucleotides read TGTGCCAGCAGCTTAGGTACAGCATTAACTGGTGGCTACACCTTC.

This clone was seen more than once but under ten times. The chain combines TRBV2 with TRBJ2-2; possibly TRBD1 for D (5 bases). The CDR3 has 14 amino acids. The V gene's germline CDR1 is SNHLY and CDR2 FYNNEI. Trimming shortened V by 7 bases and J by 2 bases, and 11 bases separated the two germline ends. In nucleotides, the CDR3 is TGTGCCAGCAACCTAGGACACAACACCGGGGAGCTGTTTTTT. As protein: CASNLGHNTGELFF.

The gene calls are TRBV2 and TRBJ1-2, with D possibly TRBD1 on 6 matching bases. Trimming removed 7 bases from V and 0 bases from J, with 18 bases in between. The CDR3 runs to 16 residues. CDR1 is SNHLY, CDR2 FYNNEI, per germline. CDR3 nucleotide sequence: TGTGCCAGCATCCGAACCTGGACAGCAGCTAACTATGGCTACACCTTC. Translating gives CASIRTWTAANYGYTF.

This rearrangement joins TRBV27 to TRBJ1-4, with a possible D match to TRBD1 (5 bases). The CDR3 is 15 amino acids. Germline CDR1 MNHEY, CDR2 SMNVEV (reference sequence). Trimming took 1 base from V and 6 from J, leaving 12 bases between them. The DNA of the CDR3 is TGTGCCAGCAGTTTATTCGGGGGATTACATGAAAAACTGTTTTTT. It specifies CASSLFGGLHEKLFF.